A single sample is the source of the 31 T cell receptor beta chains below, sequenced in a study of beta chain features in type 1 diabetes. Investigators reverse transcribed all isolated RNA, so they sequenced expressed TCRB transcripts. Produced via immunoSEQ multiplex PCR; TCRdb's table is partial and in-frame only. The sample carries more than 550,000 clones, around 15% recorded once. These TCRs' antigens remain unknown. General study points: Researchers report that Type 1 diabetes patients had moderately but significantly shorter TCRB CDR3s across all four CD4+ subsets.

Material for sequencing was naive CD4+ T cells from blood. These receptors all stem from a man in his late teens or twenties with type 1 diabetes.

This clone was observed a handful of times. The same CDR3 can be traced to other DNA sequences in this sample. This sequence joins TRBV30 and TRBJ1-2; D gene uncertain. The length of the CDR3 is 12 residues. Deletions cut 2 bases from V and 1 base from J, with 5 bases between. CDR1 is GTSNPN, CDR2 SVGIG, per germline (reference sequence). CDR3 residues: CAWSRVNYGYTF. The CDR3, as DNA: TGTGCCTGGAGTAGGGTTAACTATGGCTACACCTTC.

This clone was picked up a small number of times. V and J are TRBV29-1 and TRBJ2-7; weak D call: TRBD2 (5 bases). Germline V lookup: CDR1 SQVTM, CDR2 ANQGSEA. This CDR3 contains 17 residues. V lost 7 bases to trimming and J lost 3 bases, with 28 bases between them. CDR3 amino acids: CSASHPLSRRMVYEQYF. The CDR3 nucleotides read TGCAGCGCCTCTCACCCTCTATCCCGGAGGATGGTCTACGAGCAGTACTTC.

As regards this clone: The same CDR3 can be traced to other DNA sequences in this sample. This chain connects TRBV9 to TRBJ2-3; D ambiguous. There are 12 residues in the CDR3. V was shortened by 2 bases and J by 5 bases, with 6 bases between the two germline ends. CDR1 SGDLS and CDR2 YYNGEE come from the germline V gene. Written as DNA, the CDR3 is TGTGCCAGCAGCGTCAGCTTAGATACGCAGTATTTT. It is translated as CASSVSLDTQYF.

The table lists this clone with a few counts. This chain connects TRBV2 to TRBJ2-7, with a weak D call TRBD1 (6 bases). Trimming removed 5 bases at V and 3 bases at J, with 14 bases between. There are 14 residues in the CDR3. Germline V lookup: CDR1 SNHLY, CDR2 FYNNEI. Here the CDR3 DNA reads TGTGCCAGCAGTAGGGGGAGTTTCGGCTACGAGCAGTACTTC. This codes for CASSRGSFGYEQYF.

The CDR3 DNA is TGTGCCAGCAGTGAAGTCCCCTACGGGACCCAGTACTTC. It yields the protein CASSEVPYGTQYF. The gene calls are TRBV2 and TRBJ2-5; D call uncertain. Trimming took off 1 base at V and 7 bases at J, with 10 bases between the two ends. Germline V gives CDR1 SNHLY, CDR2 FYNNEI. The CDR3 length is 13 residues. Full variable domain (missing parts from reference TRBV2 and TRBJ2-5): EPEVTQTPSHQVTQMGQEVILRCVPISNHLYFYWYRQILGQKVEFLVSFYNNEISEKSEIFDDQFSVERPDGSNFTLKIRSTKLEDSAMYFCASSEVPYGTQYFGPGTRLLVL.

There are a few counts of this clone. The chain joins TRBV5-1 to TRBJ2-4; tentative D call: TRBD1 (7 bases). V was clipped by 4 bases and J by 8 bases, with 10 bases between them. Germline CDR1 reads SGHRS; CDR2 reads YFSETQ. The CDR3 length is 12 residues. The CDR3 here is CASSLRGDIQYF. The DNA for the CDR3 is TGCGCCAGCAGCCTCAGGGGGGACATTCAGTACTTC.

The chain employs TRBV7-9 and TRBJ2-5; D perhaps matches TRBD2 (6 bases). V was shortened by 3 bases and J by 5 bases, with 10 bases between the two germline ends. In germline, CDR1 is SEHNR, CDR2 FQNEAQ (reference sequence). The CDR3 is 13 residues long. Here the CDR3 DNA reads TGTGCCAGCAGCTTTGTCGGAGGGGAGACCCAGTACTTC. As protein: CASSFVGGETQYF.

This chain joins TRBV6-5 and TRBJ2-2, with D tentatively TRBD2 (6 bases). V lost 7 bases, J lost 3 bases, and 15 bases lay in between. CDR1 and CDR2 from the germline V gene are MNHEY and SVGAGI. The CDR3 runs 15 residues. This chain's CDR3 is CASTKGGTYTGELFF. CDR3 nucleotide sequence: TGTGCCAGCACCAAAGGAGGGACTTACACCGGGGAGCTGTTTTTT.

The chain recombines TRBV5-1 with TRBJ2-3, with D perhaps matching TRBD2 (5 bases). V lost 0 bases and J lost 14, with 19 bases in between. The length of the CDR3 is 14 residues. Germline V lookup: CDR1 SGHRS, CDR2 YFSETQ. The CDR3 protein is CASSLVFGNDAGYF. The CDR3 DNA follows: TGCGCCAGCAGCTTGGTGTTCGGGAACGATGCCGGGTATTTT.

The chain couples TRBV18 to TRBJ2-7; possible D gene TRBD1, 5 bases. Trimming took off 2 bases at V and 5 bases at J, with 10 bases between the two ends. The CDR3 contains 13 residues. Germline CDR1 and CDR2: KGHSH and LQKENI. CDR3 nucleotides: TGTGCCAGCTCACCATCAGGGCCGCACGAGCAGTACTTC. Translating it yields CASSPSGPHEQYF.

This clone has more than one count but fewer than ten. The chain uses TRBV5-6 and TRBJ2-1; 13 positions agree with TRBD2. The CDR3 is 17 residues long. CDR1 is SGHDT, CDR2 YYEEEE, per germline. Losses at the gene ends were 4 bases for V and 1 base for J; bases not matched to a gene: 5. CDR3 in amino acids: CASSPGLAGASYNEQFF. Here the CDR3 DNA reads TGTGCCAGCAGCCCAGGACTAGCGGGGGCATCCTACAATGAGCAGTTCTTC. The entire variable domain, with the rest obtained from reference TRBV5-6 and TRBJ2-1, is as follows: DAGVTQSPTHLIKTRGQQVTLRCSPKSGHDTVSWYQQALGQGPQFIFQYYEEEERQRGNFPDRFSGHQFPNYSSELNVNALLLGDSALYLCASSPGLAGASYNEQFFGPGTRLTVL.

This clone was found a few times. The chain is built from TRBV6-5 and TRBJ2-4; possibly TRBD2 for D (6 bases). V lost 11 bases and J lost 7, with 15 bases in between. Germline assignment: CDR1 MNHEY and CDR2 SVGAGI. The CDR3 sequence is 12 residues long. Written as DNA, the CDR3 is TGTGCCGCTGGCCACGGAGGGAACATTCAGTACTTC. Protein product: CAAGHGGNIQYF.

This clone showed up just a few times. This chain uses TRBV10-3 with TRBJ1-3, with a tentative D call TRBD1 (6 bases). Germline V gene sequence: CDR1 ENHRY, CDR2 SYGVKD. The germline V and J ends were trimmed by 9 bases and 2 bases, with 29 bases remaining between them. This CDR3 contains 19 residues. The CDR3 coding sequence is TGTGCCATGACCAGAGGGGGTGCGGGGAGCCCTGAGCCTGGAAACACCATATATTTT. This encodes CAMTRGGAGSPEPGNTIYF.

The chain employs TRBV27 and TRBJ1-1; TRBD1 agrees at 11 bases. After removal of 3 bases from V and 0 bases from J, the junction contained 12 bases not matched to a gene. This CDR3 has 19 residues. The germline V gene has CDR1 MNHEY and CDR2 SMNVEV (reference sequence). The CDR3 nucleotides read TGTGCCAGCAGTTTTCAGGTTAGACGGGACAGGGGGATGAACACTGAAGCTTTCTTT. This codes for CASSFQVRRDRGMNTEAFF.

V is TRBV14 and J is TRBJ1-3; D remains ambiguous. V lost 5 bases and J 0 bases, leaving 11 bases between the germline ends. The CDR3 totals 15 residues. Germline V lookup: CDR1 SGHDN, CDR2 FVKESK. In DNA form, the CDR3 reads TGTGCCAGCAGCTACCGCCGGGGCTCTGGAAACACCATATATTTT. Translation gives CASSYRRGSGNTIYF.

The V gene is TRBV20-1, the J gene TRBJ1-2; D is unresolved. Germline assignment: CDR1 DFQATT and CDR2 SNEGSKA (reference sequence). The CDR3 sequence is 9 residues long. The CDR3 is CREKGGYTF. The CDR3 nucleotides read TGCAGAGAGAAAGGTGGCTACACCTTC.

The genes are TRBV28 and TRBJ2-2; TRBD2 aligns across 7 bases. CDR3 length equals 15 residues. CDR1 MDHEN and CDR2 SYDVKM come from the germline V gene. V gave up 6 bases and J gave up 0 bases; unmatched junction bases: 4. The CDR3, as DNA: TGTGCCAGCAGCTACGGGGGGACGAACACCGGGGAGCTGTTTTTT. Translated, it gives CASSYGGTNTGELFF.

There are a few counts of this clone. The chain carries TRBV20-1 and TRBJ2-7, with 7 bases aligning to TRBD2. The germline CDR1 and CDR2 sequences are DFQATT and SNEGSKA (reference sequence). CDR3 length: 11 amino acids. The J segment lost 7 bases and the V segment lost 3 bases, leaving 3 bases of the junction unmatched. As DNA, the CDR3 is TGCAGTGCTAGCGGGAGGAGGGAGCAGTACTTC. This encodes CSASGRREQYF.

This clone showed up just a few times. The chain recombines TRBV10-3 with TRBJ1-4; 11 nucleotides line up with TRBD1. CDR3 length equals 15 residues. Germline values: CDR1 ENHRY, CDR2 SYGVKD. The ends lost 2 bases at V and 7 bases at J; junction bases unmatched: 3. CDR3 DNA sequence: TGTGCCATCAGTGAGACGGGACAGGGGGGTGAAAAACTGTTTTTT. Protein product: CAISETGQGGEKLFF.

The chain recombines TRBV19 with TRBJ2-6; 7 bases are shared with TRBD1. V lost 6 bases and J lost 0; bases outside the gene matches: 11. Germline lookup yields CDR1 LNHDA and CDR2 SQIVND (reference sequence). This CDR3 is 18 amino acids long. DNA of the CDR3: TGTGCCAGTAGAGGGGGACAGACCTTTACCTCTGGGGCCAACGTCCTGACTTTC. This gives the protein CASRGGQTFTSGANVLTF.

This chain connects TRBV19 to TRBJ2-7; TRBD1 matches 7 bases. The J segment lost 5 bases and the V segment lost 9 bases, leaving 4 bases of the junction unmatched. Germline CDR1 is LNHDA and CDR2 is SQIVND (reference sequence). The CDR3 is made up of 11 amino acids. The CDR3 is CASGDRDEQYF. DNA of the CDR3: TGTGCCAGCGGTGACAGGGACGAGCAGTACTTC. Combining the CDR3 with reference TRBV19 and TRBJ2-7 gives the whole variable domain DGGITQSPKYLFRKEGQNVTLSCEQNLNHDAMYWYRQDPGQGLRLIYYSQIVNDFQKGDIAEGYSVSREKKESFPLTVTSAQKNPTAFYLCASGDRDEQYFGPGTRLTVT.

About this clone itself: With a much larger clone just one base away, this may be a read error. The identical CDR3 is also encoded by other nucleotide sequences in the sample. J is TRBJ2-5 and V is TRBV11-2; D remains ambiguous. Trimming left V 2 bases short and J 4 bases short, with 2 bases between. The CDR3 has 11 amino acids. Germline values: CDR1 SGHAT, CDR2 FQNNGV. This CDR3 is CASSLLETQYF. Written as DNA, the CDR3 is TGTGCCAGCAGCTTACTAGAGACCCAGTACTTC.

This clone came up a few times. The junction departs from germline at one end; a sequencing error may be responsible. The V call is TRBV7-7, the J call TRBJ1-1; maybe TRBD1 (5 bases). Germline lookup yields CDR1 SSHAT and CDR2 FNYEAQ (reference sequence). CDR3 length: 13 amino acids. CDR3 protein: CASSQTGNTEAFF. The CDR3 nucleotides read TGTGCTAGCAGTCAAACAGGAAACACTGAAGCTTTCTTT.

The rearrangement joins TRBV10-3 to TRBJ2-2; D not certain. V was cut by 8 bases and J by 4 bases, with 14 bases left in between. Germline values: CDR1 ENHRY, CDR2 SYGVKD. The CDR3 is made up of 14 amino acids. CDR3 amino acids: CAISEKSGTGELFF. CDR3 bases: TGTGCCATCTCGGAGAAGTCAGGCACCGGGGAGCTGTTTTTT.

CDR3 coding DNA: TGCGCCAGCAGCTCCGGGCGAAATAGCAATCAGCCCCAGCATTTT. Translating gives CASSSGRNSNQPQHF. This chain links TRBV23-1 with TRBJ1-5; no definite D call. TRBV23-1 is classed as an ORF, of uncertain function. V shed 6 bases and J shed 0 bases, with 12 bases lying between them. CDR3 length: 15 amino acids.

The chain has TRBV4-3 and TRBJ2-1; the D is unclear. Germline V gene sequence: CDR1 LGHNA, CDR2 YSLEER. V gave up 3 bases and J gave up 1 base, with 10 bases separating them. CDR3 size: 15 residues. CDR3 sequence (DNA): TGCGCCAGCAGCCAGCCTTACGGTTCCTACAATGAGCAGTTCTTC. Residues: CASSQPYGSYNEQFF.

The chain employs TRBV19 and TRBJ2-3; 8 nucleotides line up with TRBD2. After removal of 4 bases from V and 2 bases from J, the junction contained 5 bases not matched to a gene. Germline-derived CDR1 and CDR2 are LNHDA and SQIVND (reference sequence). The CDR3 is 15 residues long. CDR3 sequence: CASSRVAGTTDTQYF. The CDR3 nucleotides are TGTGCCAGTAGTAGGGTAGCGGGAACCACAGATACGCAGTATTTT.

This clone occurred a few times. The DNA of the CDR3 is TGTGCCAGTAGCGCACAACTGGGAAACACCATATATTTT. Amino acid sequence: CASSAQLGNTIYF. This sequence joins TRBV19 and TRBJ1-3; D remains ambiguous. This CDR3 is built from 13 residues. Germline-derived CDR1 and CDR2 are LNHDA and SQIVND (reference sequence). Deletions cut 6 bases from V and 4 bases from J, with 10 bases between.

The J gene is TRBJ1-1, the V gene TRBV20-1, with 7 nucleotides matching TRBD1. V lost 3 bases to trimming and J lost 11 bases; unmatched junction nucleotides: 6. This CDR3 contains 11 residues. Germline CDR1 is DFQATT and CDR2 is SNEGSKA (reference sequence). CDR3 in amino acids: CSASLGTVAFF. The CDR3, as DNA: TGCAGTGCTAGTCTAGGGACAGTGGCTTTCTTT.

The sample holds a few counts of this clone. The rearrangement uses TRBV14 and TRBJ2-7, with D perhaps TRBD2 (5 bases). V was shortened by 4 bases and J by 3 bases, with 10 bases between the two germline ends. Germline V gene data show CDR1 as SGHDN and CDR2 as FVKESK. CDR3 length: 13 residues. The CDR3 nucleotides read TGTGCCAGCAGCCTGAACCGGGACTACGAGCAGTACTTC. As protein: CASSLNRDYEQYF.

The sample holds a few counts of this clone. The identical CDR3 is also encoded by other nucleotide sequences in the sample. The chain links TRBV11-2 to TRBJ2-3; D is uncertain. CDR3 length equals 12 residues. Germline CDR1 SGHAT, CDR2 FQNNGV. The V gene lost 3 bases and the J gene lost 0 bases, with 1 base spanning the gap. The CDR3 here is CASSLSTDTQYF. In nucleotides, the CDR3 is TGTGCCAGCAGCTTGAGCACAGATACGCAGTATTTT.